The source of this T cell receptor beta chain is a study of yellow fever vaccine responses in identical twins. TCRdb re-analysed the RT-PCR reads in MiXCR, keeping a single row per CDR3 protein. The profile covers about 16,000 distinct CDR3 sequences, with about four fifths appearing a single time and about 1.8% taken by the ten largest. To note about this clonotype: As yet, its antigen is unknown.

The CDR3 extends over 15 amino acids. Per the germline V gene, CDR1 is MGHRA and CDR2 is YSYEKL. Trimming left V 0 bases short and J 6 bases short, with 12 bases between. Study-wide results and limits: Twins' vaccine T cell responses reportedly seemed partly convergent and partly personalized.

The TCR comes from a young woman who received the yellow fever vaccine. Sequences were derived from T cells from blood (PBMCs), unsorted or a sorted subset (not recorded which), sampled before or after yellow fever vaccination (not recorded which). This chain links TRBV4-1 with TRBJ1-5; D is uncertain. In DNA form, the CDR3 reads TGCGCCAGCAGCCAAGATTATGTCCTCTCTCAGCCCCAGCATTTT. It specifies CASSQDYVLSQPQHF.